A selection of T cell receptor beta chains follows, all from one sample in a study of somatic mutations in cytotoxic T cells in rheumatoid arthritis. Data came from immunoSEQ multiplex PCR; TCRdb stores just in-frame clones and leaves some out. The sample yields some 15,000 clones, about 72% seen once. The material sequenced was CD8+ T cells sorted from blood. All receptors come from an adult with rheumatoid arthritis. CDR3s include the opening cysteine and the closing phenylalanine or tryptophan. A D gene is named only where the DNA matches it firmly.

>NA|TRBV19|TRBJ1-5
CASSMAGEGNQPQHF
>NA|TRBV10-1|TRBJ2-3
CASSETVLSTDTQYF
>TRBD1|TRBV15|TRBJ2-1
CATSRDKSGGAYNEQFF
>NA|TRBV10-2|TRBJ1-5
CASSVGGVRQPQHF
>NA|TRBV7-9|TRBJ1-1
CASSWGLGMNTEAFF
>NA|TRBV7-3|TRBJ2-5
CASSQDIQETQYF
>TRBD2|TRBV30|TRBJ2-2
CAWSEGGDDTGELFF
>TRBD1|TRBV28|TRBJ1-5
CASTRDRTLYSNQPQHF
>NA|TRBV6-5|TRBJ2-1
CASSRRGRNEQFF
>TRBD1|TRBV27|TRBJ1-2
CASSTTGTDRHYGYTF
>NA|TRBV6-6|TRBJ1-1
CASSPLGGGLEAFF
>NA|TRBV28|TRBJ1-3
CASNTRNRGVSGNTIYF
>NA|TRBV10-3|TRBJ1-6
CATFGGEFYNSPLHF
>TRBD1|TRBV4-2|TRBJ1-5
CASSQDNRGSNQPQHF
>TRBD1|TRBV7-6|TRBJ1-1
CASSSGQGGAFF
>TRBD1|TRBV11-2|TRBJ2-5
CASSHRGGRGLKGETQYF
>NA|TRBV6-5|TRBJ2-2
CASSYSVQNTGELFF
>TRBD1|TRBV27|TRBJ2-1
CASGFRTGINEQFF
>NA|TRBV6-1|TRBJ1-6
CARSLQDYNSPLHF
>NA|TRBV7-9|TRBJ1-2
CASSLGIYGYTF
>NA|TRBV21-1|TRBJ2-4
CASTSRGRGFAKNIQYF
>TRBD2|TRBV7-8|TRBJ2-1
CASSESATGGRDEQFF
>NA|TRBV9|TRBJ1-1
CASSGGFMNTEAFF
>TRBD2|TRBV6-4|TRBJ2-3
CASSVSGGAADTQYF
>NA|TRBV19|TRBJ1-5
CASSIGGGGQPQHF
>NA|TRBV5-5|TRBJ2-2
CASFDGLTGELFF